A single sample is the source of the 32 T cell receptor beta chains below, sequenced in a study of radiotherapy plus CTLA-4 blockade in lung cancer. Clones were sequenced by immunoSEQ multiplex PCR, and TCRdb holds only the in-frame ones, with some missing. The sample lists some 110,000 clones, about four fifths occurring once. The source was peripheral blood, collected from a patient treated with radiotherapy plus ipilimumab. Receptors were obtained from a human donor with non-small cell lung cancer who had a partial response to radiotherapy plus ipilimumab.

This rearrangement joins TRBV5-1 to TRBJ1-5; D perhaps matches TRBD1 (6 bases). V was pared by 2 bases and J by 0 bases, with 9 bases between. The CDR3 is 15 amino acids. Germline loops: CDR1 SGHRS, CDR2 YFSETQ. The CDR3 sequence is CASSLQGNSNQPQHF. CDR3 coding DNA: TGCGCCAGCAGCTTACAGGGAAATAGCAATCAGCCCCAGCATTTT. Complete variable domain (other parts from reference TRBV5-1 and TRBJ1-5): KAGVTQTPRYLIKTRGQQVTLSCSPISGHRSVSWYQQTPGQGLQFLFEYFSETQRNKGNFPGRFSGRQFSNSRSEMNVSTLELGDSALYLCASSLQGNSNQPQHFGDGTRLSIL.

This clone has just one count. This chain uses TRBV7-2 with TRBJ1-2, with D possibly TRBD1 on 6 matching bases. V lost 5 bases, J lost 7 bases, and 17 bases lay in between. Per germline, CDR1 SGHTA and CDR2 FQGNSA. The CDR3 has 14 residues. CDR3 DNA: TGTGCCAGCAGCATATATCTGGGGGCGCTTGGCTACACCTTC. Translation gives CASSIYLGALGYTF.

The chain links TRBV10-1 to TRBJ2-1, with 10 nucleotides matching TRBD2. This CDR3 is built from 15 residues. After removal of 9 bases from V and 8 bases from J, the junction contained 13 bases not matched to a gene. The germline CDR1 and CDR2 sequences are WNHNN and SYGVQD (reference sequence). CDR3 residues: CARDHRASGSYEQFF. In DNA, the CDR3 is TGCGCCAGAGACCATAGGGCTAGCGGGAGCTATGAGCAGTTCTTC.

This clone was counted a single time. CDR3 DNA sequence: TGTGCCAGCAGTTACATGACAGGGGGCGCAGATACGCAGTATTTT. Translating gives CASSYMTGGADTQYF. The chain has TRBV6-6 and TRBJ2-3; the match to TRBD1 covers 10 bases. V gave up 2 bases and J gave up 4 bases; unmatched junction bases: 3. CDR3 length: 15 amino acids. The germline CDR1 and CDR2 sequences are MNHNY and SVGAGI (reference sequence).

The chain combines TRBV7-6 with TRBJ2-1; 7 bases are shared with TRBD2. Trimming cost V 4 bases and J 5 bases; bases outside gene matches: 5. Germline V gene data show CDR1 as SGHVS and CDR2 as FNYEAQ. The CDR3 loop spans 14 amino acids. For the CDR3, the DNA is TGTGCCAGCAGCTCAGGACTAGGAGACAATGAGCAGTTCTTC. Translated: CASSSGLGDNEQFF.

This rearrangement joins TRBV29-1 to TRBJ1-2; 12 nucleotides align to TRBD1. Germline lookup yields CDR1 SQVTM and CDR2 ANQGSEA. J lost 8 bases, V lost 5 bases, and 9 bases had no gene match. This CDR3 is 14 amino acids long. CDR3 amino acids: CSVRRGTGGWGYTF. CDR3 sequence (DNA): TGCAGCGTTCGGCGAGGGACAGGGGGCTGGGGCTACACCTTC.

Written as DNA, the CDR3 is TGTGCCAGCAGCTTAGGGACAGAAAACATTCAGTACTTC. As protein: CASSLGTENIQYF. V gene TRBV7-3 combines with J gene TRBJ2-4; 7 positions agree with TRBD1. V trimming: 2 bases; J trimming: 5 bases; junction bases outside the gene matches: 0. The length of the CDR3 is 13 residues. Germline loops: CDR1 SGHTA, CDR2 FQGTGA.

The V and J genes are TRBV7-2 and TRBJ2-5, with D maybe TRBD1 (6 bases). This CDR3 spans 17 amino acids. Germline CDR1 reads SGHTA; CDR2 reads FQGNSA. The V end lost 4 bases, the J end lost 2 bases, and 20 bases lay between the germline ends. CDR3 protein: CASSSLPRQVFQETQYF. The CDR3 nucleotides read TGTGCCAGCAGCTCCCTCCCTAGACAGGTTTTTCAAGAGACCCAGTACTTC. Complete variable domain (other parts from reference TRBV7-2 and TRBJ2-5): GAGVSQSPSNKVTEKGKDVELRCDPISGHTALYWYRQSLGQGLEFLIYFQGNSAPDKSGLPSDRFSAERTGGSVSTLTIQRTQQEDSAVYLCASSSLPRQVFQETQYFGPGTRLLVL.

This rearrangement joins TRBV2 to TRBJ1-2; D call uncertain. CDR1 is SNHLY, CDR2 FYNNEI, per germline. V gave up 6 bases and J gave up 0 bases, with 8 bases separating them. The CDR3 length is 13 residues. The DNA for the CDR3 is TGTGCCAGCAGCTACAGTCCTAACTATGGCTACACCTTC. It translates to CASSYSPNYGYTF.

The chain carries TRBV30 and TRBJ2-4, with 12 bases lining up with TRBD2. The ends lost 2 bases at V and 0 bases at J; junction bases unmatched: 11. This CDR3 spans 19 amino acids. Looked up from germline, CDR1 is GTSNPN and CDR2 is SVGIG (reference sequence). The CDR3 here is CAWSPQTSGSAIAKNIQYF. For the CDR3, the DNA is TGTGCCTGGAGTCCACAGACTAGCGGGAGTGCAATAGCCAAAAACATTCAGTACTTC.

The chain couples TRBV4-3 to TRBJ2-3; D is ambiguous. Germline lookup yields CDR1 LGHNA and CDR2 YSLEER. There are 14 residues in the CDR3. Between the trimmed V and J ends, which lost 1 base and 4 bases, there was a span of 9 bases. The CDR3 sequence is CASSQGPEADTQYF. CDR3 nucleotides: TGCGCCAGCAGCCAAGGTCCAGAAGCAGATACGCAGTATTTT.

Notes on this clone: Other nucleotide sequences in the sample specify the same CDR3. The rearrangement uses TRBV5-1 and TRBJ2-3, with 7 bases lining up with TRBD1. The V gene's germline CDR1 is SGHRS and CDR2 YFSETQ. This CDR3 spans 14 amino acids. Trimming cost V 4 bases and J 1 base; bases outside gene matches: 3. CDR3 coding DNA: TGCGCCAGCAGCCCTGGACAGGGCACAGATACGCAGTATTTT. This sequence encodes CASSPGQGTDTQYF.

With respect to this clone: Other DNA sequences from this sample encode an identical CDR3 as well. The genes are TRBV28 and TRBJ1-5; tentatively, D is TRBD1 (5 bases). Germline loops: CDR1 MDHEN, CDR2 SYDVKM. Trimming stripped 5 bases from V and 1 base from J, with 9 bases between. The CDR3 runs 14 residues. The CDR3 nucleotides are TGTGCCAGCAGTGGGGGAGGCAGCAATCAGCCCCAGCATTTT. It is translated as CASSGGGSNQPQHF.

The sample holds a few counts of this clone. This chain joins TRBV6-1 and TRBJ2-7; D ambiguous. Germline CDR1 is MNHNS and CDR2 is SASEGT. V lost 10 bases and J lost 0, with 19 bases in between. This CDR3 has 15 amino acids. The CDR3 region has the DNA TGTGCCACCGCTCTAGAGAGTTCGTCCTCCTACGAGCAGTACGTC. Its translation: CATALESSSSYEQYV.

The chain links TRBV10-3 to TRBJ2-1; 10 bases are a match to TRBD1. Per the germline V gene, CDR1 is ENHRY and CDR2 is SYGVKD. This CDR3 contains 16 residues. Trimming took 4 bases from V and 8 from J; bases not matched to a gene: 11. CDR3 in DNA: TGTGCCATCAGTGGATCCAACCGGGACAGGGGTGATGAGCAGTTCTTC. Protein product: CAISGSNRDRGDEQFF.

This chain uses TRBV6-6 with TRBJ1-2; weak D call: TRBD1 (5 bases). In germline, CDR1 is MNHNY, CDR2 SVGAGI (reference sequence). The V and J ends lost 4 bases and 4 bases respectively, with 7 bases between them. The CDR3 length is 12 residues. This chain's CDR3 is CASSSDTYGYTF. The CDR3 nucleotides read TGTGCCAGCAGTTCGGACACCTATGGCTACACCTTC.

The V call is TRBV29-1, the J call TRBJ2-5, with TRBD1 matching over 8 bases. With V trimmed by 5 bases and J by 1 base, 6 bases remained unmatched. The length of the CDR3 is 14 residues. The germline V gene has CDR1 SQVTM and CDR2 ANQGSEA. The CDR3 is CSVSGQGFQETQYF. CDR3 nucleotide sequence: TGCAGCGTTTCCGGACAGGGCTTCCAAGAGACCCAGTACTTC.

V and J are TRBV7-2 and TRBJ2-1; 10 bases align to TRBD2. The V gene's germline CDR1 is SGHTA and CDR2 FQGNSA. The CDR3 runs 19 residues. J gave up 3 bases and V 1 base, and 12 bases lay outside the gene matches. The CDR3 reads CASSLVLAGASLLYNEQFF. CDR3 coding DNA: TGTGCCAGCAGCTTAGTGCTAGCGGGAGCCTCTCTTCTCTACAATGAGCAGTTCTTC.

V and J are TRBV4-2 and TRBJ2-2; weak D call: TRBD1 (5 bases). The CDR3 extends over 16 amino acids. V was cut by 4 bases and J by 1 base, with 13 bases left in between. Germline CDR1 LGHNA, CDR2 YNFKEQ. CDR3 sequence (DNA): TGTGCCAGCAGCCCTCCCGCCGGACAGAACACCGGGGAGCTGTTTTTT. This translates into CASSPPAGQNTGELFF.

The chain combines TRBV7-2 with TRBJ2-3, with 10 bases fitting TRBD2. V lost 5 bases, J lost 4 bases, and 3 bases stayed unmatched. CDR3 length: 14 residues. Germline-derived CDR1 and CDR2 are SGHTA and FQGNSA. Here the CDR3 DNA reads TGTGCCAGCAGCACGACTAGCGGGCCAGATACGCAGTATTTT. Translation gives CASSTTSGPDTQYF.

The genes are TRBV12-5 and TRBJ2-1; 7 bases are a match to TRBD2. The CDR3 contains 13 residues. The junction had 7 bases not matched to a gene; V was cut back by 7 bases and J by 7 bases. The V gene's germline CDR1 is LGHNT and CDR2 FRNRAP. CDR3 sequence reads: CASAPQAGNEQFF. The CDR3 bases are TGTGCTAGTGCCCCCCAAGCGGGGAATGAGCAGTTCTTC.

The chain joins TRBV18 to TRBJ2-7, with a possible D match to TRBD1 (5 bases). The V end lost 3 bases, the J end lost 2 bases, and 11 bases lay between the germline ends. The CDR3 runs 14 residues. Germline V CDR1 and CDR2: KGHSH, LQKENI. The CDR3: CASSPEDNPYEQYF. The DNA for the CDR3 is TGTGCCAGCTCACCCGAGGACAATCCCTACGAGCAGTACTTC.

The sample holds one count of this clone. The CDR3 reads CASRRGGGGSNQPQHF. CDR3 coding DNA: TGTGCCAGCAGAAGGGGGGGTGGGGGTTCCAATCAGCCCCAGCATTTT. J is TRBJ1-5 and V is TRBV28; TRBD1 is a possible D gene (6 bases). The CDR3 extends over 16 amino acids. Germline CDR1 is MDHEN and CDR2 is SYDVKM. Deletions cut 6 bases from V and 3 bases from J, with 18 bases between.

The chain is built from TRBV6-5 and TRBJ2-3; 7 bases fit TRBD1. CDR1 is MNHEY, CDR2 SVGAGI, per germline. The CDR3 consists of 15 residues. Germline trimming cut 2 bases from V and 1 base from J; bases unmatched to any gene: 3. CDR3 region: CASSYRGHGTDTQYF. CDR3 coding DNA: TGTGCCAGCAGTTACAGGGGGCATGGCACAGATACGCAGTATTTT.

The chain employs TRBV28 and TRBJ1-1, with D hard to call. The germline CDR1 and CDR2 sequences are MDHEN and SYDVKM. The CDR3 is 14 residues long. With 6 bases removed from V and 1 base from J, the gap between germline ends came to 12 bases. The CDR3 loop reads CASSRPQRNTEAFF. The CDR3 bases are TGTGCCAGCAGCCGACCCCAGCGGAACACTGAAGCTTTCTTT.

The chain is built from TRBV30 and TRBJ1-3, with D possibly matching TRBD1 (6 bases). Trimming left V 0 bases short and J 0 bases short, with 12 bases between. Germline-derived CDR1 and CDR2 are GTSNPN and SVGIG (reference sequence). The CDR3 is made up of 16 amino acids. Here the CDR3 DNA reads TGTGCCTGGAGTGTACAGGGTCAGAGCTCTGGAAACACCATATATTTT. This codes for CAWSVQGQSSGNTIYF.

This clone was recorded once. The CDR3 nucleotides are TGTGCCAGTAGTATCCGTACAGGGGGCTCCTTAGGGACTGAAGCTTTCTTT. It codes for CASSIRTGGSLGTEAFF. The rearrangement joins TRBV19 to TRBJ1-1, with 9 bases identical to TRBD1. J lost 5 bases, V lost 3 bases, and 13 bases had no gene match. Per germline, CDR1 LNHDA and CDR2 SQIVND (reference sequence). This CDR3 has 17 amino acids.

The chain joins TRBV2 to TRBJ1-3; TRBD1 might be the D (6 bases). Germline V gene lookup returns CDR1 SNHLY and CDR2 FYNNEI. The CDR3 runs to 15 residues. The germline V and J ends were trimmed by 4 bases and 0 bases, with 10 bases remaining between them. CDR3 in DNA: TGTGCCAGCAGTGGACAGGTCCGCTCTGGAAACACCATATATTTT. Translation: CASSGQVRSGNTIYF.

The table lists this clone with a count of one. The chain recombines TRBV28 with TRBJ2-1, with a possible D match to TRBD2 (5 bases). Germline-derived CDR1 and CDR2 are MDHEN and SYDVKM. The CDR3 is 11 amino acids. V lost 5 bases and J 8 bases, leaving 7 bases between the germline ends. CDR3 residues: CASSGGHEQFF. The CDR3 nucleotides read TGTGCCAGCAGTGGCGGGCATGAGCAGTTCTTC.

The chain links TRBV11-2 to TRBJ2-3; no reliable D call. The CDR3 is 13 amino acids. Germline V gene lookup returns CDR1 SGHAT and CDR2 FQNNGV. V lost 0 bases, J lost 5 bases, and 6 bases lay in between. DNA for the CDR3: TGTGCCAGCAGCTTAGATCGGAGAGATACGCAGTATTTT. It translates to CASSLDRRDTQYF.

The CDR3 reads CASSLDVGPTNEKLFF. DNA for the CDR3: TGCGCCAGCAGCTTGGATGTGGGGCCTACTAATGAAAAACTGTTTTTT. The chain joins TRBV5-1 to TRBJ1-4, with a tentative D call TRBD1 (5 bases). The CDR3 loop spans 16 amino acids. CDR1 and CDR2 (germline): SGHRS, YFSETQ. Trimming took 0 bases from V and 2 from J, leaving 11 bases between them. Variable domain in full (rest from reference TRBV5-1 and TRBJ1-4): KAGVTQTPRYLIKTRGQQVTLSCSPISGHRSVSWYQQTPGQGLQFLFEYFSETQRNKGNFPGRFSGRQFSNSRSEMNVSTLELGDSALYLCASSLDVGPTNEKLFFGSGTQLSVL.

For the CDR3, the DNA is TGTGCCAGCAGCTCCGCGGGGTCTACGCAGTATTTT. Protein sequence: CASSSAGSTQYF. V and J are TRBV7-6 and TRBJ2-3; tentatively, D is TRBD2 (6 bases). CDR1 and CDR2 (germline): SGHVS, FNYEAQ. The CDR3 totals 12 residues. Trimming removed 4 bases at V and 8 bases at J, with 10 bases between.